This TCR beta chain appears in the sequencing data of a study of cytomegalovirus exposure and HLA in healthy donors. Primers: 60 Vbeta forward and 13 Jbeta reverse. Profiled with immunoSEQ multiplex PCR; TCRdb holds only in-frame clones, not every one. The repertoire holds 200,000 to 250,000 clones, approximately 87% seen once, with roughly 1.3% in the top ten. CDR3 length: 14 amino acids. J gave up 12 bases and V 5 bases, and 15 bases lay outside the gene matches. Germline V gene sequence: CDR1 MDHEN, CDR2 SYDVKM. This clone has a single count. The sequence was collected from a human donor in good health. Material for sequencing was PBMCs. The V gene is TRBV28, the J gene TRBJ1-2; the match to TRBD1 covers 7 bases. This CDR3 is CASSGSTGPRENTF. CDR3 sequence (DNA): TGTGCCAGCAGTGGCTCGACAGGGCCAAGGGAGAACACCTTC.